This T cell receptor (beta chain) emerged from a study of blood T cell repertoires in COVID-19. Looking at the study overall: Samples representing acute and convalescent COVID-19 were sourced from the United States, Italy and Spain. Nucleic acid was either cDNA or gDNA, and it came from T cells, B-cell-depleted T cells, or PBMCs.

The repertoire was sequenced with immunoSEQ multiplex PCR; TCRdb's copy has only in-frame clones and lacks some. Among about 390,000 clones listed, more than 75% were seen once. The CDR3 length is 14 residues. From germline, CDR1 is SGHRS and CDR2 YFSETQ. V was cut by 4 bases and J by 1 base, with 11 bases left in between. Enrollment of patients from Seattle took place during active infection, with longitudinal follow-up. The chain has TRBV5-1 and TRBJ1-1; a possible D gene is TRBD1 (5 bases). The source is a woman aged 55-69 years with COVID-19, enrolled during active disease. Input material: peripheral blood. CDR3 bases: TGCGCCAGCAGCATCCGACAGTCGAACACTGAAGCTTTCTTT. As protein: CASSIRQSNTEAFF.